Sequencing of this T cell receptor beta chain was carried out in a study of type 1 regulatory T cells. Study overall: T-allo10 is an in vitro-generated, Tr1-enriched CD4 T cell product specific for alloantigen.

Each CDR3 protein is one row after TCRdb ran MiXCR on the reads. The sample lists approximately 21,000 distinct CDR3 sequences, 40% to 55% occurring once. Remarks on this clonotype: Its antigen is not known.

Between the trimmed V and J ends, which lost 3 bases and 5 bases, there was a span of 17 bases. The CDR3 contains 15 residues. Per germline, CDR1 SGHRS and CDR2 YFSETQ. This sequence joins TRBV5-1 and TRBJ1-1; D is possibly TRBD1 (6 bases). Sample: cultured T cells, either the whole culture or a sorted T cell fraction (not recorded which). The origin of this receptor is a human donor in good health. CDR3 in amino acids: CASSSATGTSTEAFF. For the CDR3, the DNA is TGCGCCAGCAGCTCAGCCACAGGGACGTCTACTGAAGCTTTCTTT.